Given below is one T cell receptor beta chain in context. There are many counts of this clonotype. Its cognate antigen has yet to be identified. Base qualities are missing; no much larger clone stands one base away. Starting from 450 to 500 ng total RNA, TCRbeta-specific cDNA was produced by reverse transcription with a constant-region primer and ProtoScript II reverse transcriptase. TCRbeta libraries were built with three nested multiplex PCR rounds, a slightly modified ARM-PCR procedure. The first two PCR rounds used multiplex TRBV1-TRBV30 forward primers with a Cbeta reverse primer, each for 10 cycles. A final 25-cycle PCR with Deep VentR polymerase added sample barcodes and Illumina adapters. Before sequencing, amplicons of 200-500 bp were purified from gel using a QIAquick gel extraction kit. The TCRbeta amplicons were sequenced with 250-bp paired-end reads on an Illumina HiSeq 2500. On the authors' methods: Reads were quality-trimmed with Trimmomatic v0.33, and paired reads were merged with FLASH v1.2.11 to recover full CDR3 sequences. V, D and J germline segments were assigned to the rearranged TCRbeta sequences by MiGEC v1.2.1b. Clonotype statistics, along with Shannon-Wiener diversity indices, were calculated using VDJtools v1.0.0. Except for diversity analysis, only each sample's 250 most abundant clonotypes were used in subsequent analyses to reduce sampling bias. In TCRdb, the public reads were trimmed at Q25 with fastp and aligned with MiXCR, with productive beta chains retained. Each record represents a unique CDR3 protein, reported with the most common genes and DNA among its rows. TCRdb, not the original authors, processed these V and J calls. The sample table contains about 200,000 distinct CDR3 sequences; only one count was recorded for roughly 61% of them. Around 7.1% of the sample lies in the top ten.

Cut back by 8 bases and 5 bases, the V and J ends lie 18 bases apart. CDR3 length: 14 amino acids, cysteine to phenylalanine. The sequence is cut down to CDR3 DNA, 42 bases in frame from base 1. Reading the germline V gene gives CDR1 MDHEN and CDR2 SYDVKM. This sample is drawn from a study of tumor-infiltrating lymphocytes in primary liver carcinoma (dated 2017 in TCRdb). In the study overall: Between late 2015 and March 2016, about 5 patients in China with histopathologically diagnosed primary liver carcinoma had their tumors surgically resected. Hepatocellular carcinoma (four) or combined HCC and intrahepatic cholangiocarcinoma (one) was present in the five patients, who were three men and two women aged 30 to 69 years. The five patients had tumors of stage T1-T3 N0M0, with maximum diameters ranging from about 4.2 to 10 cm. Each sample produced about 3.5 to 7.13 million productive TCRbeta reads, and read depth showed no significant difference between tissue types. The study combined TCRbeta repertoire sequencing, expression microarrays and whole-exome sequencing across five regions of each liver tumor, with adjacent normal tissue and blood. TCRbeta repertoire sequencing covered about 35 specimens from 5 patients: about 25 tumor regions, 5 adjacent noncancerous liver tissues and 5 peripheral blood samples. Reproducibility between technical replicate repertoires was high, with correlation coefficients above 0.95 and mean shared-clone rates approximately 0.91.

Broader findings and caveats from the paper: Pairs of tumor regions showed greater repertoire overlap (mean 36%) than tumor-adjacent pairs (about 17%) or tumor-blood pairs (roughly 15%), which is consistent with antigen-driven expansion. Only the TCR beta chain was sequenced, so true repertoire diversity is likely underestimated because unpaired alpha chains were not captured. With just four or five patients in the study, the authors point out that the findings should be validated in a larger study. Bulk unsorted samples precluded comparing CD4+ and CD8+ T cell repertoires. Compared with blood, tumors had a significantly larger share of the repertoire taken up by the top 250 clones (p = 0.039).

RNA from unsorted whole blood was extracted with TRIzol reagent, and germline DNA was obtained with the DNeasy Blood & Tissue kit. At the time of sampling, the patients were treatment-naive and had chronic HBV infection. About 4 milliliters of peripheral blood were collected into K2EDTA tubes before surgery. Sample: peripheral blood. The chain is made from TRBV28 and TRBJ1-1, and possibly TRBD1, on 6 matching bases. This sequence was found in a woman aged 55-70 years with primary liver carcinoma and hepatitis B virus infection. The CDR3 reads as follows: CASASAGDYTEAFF. The DNA reads as follows: TGTGCCAGCGCTTCGGCAGGGGATTATACTGAAGCTTTCTTT.